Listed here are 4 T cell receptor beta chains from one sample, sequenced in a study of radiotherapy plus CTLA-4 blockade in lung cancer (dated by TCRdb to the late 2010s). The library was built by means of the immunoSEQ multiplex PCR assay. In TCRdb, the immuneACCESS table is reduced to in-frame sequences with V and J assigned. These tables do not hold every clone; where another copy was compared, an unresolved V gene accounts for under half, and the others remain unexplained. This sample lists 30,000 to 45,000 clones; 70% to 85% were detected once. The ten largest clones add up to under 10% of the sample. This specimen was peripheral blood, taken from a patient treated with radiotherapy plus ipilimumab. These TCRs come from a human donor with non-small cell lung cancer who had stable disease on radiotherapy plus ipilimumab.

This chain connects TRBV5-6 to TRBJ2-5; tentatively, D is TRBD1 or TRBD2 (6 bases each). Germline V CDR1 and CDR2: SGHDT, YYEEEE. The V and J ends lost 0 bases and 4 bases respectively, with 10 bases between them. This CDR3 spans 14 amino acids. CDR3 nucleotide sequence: TGTGCCAGCAGCTTGGTCGGAGGGGGAGAGACCCAGTACTTC. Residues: CASSLVGGGETQYF.

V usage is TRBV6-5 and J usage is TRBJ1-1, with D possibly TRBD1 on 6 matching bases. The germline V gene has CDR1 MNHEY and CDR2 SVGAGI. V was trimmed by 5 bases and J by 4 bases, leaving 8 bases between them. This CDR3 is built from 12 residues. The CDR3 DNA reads TGTGCCAGCAGTCGGACAGCCACTGAAGCTTTCTTT. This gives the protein CASSRTATEAFF.

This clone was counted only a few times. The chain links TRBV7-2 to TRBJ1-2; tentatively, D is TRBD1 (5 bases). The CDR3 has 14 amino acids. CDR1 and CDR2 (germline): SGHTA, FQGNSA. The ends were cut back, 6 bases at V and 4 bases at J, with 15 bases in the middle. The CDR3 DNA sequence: TGTGCCAGCAGTCCAGGGACTAGAGGCTATGGCTACACCTTC. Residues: CASSPGTRGYGYTF.

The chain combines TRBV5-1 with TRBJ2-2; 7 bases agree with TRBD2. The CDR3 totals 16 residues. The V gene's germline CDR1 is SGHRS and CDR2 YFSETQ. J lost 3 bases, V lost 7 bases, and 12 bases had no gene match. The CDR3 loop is CASGYGGGMDTGELFF. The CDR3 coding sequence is TGCGCCAGCGGATACGGCGGGGGAATGGACACCGGGGAGCTGTTTTTT.